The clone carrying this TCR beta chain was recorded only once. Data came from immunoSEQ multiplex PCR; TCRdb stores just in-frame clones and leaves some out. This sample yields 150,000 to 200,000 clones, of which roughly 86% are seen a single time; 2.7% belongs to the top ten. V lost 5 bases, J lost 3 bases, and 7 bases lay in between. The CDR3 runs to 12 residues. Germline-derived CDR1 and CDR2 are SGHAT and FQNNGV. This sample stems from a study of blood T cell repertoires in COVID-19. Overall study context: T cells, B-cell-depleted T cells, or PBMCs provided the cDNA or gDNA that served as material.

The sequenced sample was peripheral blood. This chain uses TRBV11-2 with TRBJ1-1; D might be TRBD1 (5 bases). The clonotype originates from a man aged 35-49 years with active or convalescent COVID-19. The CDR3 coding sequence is TGTGCCAGCAGCGCAGGGTACACTGAAGCTTTCTTT. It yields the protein CASSAGYTEAFF.